This T cell receptor beta chain originates from a study of blood T cell repertoires in COVID-19. Under the authors' procedure: Reference gene primers were amplified, and this amplification served to estimate nucleated cell counts. This table comes from immunoSEQ multiplex PCR, and its TCRdb copy is limited to in-frame clones, with some not included. V, J and clone size are those of that table, while D and trimming were read from the DNA. The sample contains 200,000 to 250,000 clones, roughly 80% of which appear only once. Germline V gene sequence: CDR1 LNHDA, CDR2 SQIVND (reference sequence). This CDR3 comprises 14 residues. V lost 4 bases, J lost 5 bases, and 5 bases stayed unmatched.

The V call is TRBV19, the J call TRBJ1-2, with 9 bases that match TRBD1. This TCR was recovered from a woman under 30 with acute or convalescent COVID-19. Sample: peripheral blood. The CDR3 DNA is TGTGCCAGTAGTAACCGCGGGACAGGGTATGGCTACACCTTC. It is translated as CASSNRGTGYGYTF.